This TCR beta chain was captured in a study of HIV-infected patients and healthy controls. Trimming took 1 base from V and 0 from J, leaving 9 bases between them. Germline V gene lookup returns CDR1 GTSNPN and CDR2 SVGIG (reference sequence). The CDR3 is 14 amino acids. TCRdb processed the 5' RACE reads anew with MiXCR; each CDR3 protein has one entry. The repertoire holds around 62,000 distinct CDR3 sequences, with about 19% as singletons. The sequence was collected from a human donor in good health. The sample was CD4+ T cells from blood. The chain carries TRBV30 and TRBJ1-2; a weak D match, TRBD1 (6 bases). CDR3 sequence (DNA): TGTGCCTGGAGTGCAGGGGTATCTAACTATGGCTACACCTTC. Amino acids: CAWSAGVSNYGYTF.